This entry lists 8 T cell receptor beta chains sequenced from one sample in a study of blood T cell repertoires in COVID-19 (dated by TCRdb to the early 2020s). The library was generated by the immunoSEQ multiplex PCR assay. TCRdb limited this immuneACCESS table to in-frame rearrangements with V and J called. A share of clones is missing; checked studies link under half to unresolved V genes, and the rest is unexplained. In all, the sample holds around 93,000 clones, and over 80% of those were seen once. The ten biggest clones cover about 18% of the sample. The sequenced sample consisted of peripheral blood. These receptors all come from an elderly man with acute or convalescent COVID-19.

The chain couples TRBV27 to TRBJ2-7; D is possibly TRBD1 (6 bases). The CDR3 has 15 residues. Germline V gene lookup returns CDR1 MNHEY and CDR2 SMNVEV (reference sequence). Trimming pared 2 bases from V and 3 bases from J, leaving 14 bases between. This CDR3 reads CASSLVARGHYEQYF. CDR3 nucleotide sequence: TGTGCCAGCAGTTTAGTAGCGAGGGGACACTACGAGCAGTACTTC.

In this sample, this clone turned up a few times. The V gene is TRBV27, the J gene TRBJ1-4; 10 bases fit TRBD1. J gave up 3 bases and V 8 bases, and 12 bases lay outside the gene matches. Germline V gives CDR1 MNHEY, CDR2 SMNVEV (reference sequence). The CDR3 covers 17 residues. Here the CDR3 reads CASSLRRTGGSNEKLFF. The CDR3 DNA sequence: TGTGCCAGCTCCCTGAGAAGGACAGGGGGTTCTAATGAAAAACTGTTTTTT. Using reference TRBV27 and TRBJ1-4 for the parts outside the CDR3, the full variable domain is EAQVTQNPRYLITVTGKKLTVTCSQNMNHEYMSWYRQDPGLGLRQIYYSMNVEVTDKGDVPEGYKVSRKEKRNFPLILESPSPNQTSLYFCASSLRRTGGSNEKLFFGSGTQLSVL.

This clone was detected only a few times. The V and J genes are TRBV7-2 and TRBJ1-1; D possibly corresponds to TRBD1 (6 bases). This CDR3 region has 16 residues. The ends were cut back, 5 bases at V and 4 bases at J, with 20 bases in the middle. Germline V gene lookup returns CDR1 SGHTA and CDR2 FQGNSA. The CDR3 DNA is TGTGCCAGCAGCCCGGGGGGTACAGGGAAAGGCACTGAAGCTTTCTTT. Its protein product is CASSPGGTGKGTEAFF. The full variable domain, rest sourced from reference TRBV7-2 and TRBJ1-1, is GAGVSQSPSNKVTEKGKDVELRCDPISGHTALYWYRQSLGQGLEFLIYFQGNSAPDKSGLPSDRFSAERTGGSVSTLTIQRTQQEDSAVYLCASSPGGTGKGTEAFFGQGTRLTVV.

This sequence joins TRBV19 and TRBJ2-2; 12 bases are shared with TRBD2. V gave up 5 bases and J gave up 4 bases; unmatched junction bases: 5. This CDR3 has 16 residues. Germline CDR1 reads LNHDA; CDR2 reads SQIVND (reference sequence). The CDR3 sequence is CASSLLAGGGTGELFF. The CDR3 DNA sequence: TGTGCCAGTAGTCTACTAGCGGGAGGAGGCACCGGGGAGCTGTTTTTT.

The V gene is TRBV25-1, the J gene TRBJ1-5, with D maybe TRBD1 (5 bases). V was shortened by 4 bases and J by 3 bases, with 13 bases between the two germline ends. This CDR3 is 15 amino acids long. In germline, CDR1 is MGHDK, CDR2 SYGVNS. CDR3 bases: TGTGCCAGCAGTGGACGTTCAGGGTCCAATCAGCCCCAGCATTTT. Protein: CASSGRSGSNQPQHF.

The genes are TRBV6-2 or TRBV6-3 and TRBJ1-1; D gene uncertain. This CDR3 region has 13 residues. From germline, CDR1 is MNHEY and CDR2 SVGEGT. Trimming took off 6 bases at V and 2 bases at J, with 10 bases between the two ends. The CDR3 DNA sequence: TGTGCCAGCAGCCTAGCGGAAAACACTGAAGCTTTCTTT. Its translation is CASSLAENTEAFF.

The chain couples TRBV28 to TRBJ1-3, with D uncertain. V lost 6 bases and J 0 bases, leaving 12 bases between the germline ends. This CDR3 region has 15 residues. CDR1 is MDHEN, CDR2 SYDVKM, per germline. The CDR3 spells CASSPQAGSGNTIYF. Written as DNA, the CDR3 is TGTGCCAGCAGCCCTCAGGCGGGCTCTGGAAACACCATATATTTT.

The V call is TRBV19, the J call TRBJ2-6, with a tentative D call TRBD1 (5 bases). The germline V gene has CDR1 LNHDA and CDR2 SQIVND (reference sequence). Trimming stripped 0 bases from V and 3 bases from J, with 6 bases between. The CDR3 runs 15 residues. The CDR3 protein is CASSIDRVGANVLTF. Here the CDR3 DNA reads TGTGCCAGTAGTATAGACAGGGTTGGGGCCAACGTCCTGACTTTC.